This section outlines one TCR beta chain sequence together with its context. This specimen comes from a study of blood T cell repertoires in COVID-19. Study summary: Sites in the United States, Italy and Spain provided acute and convalescent COVID-19 samples.

Authors' processing steps: From reference gene primer amplification, estimates of nucleated cell counts were derived. The table came from immunoSEQ multiplex PCR; TCRdb's copy has only in-frame clones and leaves some out. The DNA gave D and trimming, while V, J and clone size come from that table. The sample consists of 130,000 to 150,000 clones, around 84% of them appearing once. From germline, CDR1 is SGHTA and CDR2 FQGNSA. The length of the CDR3 is 14 residues. Losses at the gene ends were 4 bases for V and 3 bases for J; bases not matched to a gene: 6. This receptor was taken from a human donor in a cohort sampled during active COVID-19. Sequenced sample: peripheral blood. The chain joins TRBV7-2 to TRBJ2-7; 7 bases fit TRBD1. CDR3 loop: CASSSRTGYYEQYF. CDR3 in DNA: TGTGCCAGCAGCTCTAGGACAGGCTACTACGAGCAGTACTTC. Combining the CDR3 with reference TRBV7-2 and TRBJ2-7 gives the whole variable domain GAGVSQSPSNKVTEKGKDVELRCDPISGHTALYWYRQSLGQGLEFLIYFQGNSAPDKSGLPSDRFSAERTGGSVSTLTIQRTQQEDSAVYLCASSSRTGYYEQYFGPGTRLTVT.